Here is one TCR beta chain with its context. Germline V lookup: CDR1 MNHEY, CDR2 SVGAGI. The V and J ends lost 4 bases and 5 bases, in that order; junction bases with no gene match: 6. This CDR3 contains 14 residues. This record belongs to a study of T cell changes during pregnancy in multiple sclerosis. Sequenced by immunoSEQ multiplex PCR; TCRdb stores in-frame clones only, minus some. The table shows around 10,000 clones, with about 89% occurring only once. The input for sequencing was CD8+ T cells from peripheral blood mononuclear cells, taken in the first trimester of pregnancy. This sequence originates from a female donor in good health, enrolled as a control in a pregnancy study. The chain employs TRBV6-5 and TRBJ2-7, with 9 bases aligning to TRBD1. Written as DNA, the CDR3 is TGTGCCAGCAGTTTGGGACAGGGCCTCCACGAGCAGTACTTC. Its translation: CASSLGQGLHEQYF.